Listed below are T cell receptor beta chains from one sample, sequenced in a study of blood T cell repertoires in COVID-19. The method was immunoSEQ multiplex PCR; TCRdb's version includes in-frame clones alone and lacks a portion of them. The repertoire holds hundreds of thousands of clones, with 80% to 90% as singletons. Sequencing input: PBMCs or T cells enriched from blood (not recorded which). The receptors were sampled from a man aged 35 to 55 who had recovered from COVID-19. The CDR3 runs from the conserved cysteine through the conserved F or W. The D gene is left open where the match is weak. For some rows the clone size is stated as once, few or many, or as a class when expanded; others skip it.

TRBJ2-5	TRBD2	TRBV5-1	-	TGCGCCAGCAGCTTGGGAGGGACTAGCGGGGTCCAAGAGACCCAGTACTTC	CASSLGGTSGVQETQYF
TRBJ2-3	-	TRBV10-3	-	TGTGCCAGCACTAGCAACCCAACAGATACGCAGTATTTT	CASTSNPTDTQYF
TRBJ1-1	TRBD1	TRBV4-1	-	TGCGCCAGCAGCCACCGATTTCCTAGTCCGGGACAGGGACTAATGAACACTGAAGCTTTCTTT	CASSHRFPSPGQGLMNTEAFF
TRBJ1-5	TRBD1	TRBV18	-	TGTGCCAGCTCACCATTAGGGACAGGGAGGGATCAGCCCCAGCATTTT	CASSPLGTGRDQPQHF
TRBJ1-2	-	TRBV15	-	TGTGCCACCAGCAGAGATAGCGTGGGTGGGGGCTACACCTTC	CATSRDSVGGGYTF
TRBJ1-4	TRBD1	TRBV3-1/TRBV3-2	-	TGTGCCAGCAGCCAGACGGACAGGGGTGAAGAAAAACTGTTTTTT	CASSQTDRGEEKLFF
TRBJ1-2	TRBD1	TRBV6-2/TRBV6-3	once	TGTGCCAGCAGTTACTATGGACAGGCCGGCTACACCTTC	CASSYYGQAGYTF
TRBJ2-1	-	TRBV28	few	TGTGCCAGCAGCCGGTCCCCAGGGTTGAAGTTCTTC	CASSRSPGLKFF
TRBJ1-1	TRBD1	TRBV29-1	-	TGCAGCGTTCAACCGGGACAGGGATGGCCTGGTGAAGCTTTCTTT	CSVQPGQGWPGEAFF
TRBJ1-2	TRBD1	TRBV7-9	-	TGTGCCAGCAGCTCCGCGGGACAGGGTATATCCACCTTC	CASSSAGQGISTF
TRBJ1-2	TRBD1	TRBV6-5	-	TGTGCCAGCAGTTACCGGACAGGCCCCGTGGGGGGCTACACCTTC	CASSYRTGPVGGYTF
TRBJ2-7	-	TRBV28	-	TGTGCCAGCAGTCATCTCGCGGGCCCGAGTCCCTACGAGCAGTACTTC	CASSHLAGPSPYEQYF
TRBJ1-5	TRBD1	TRBV2	few	TGTGCCAGCAGTACGAGGGGGCTAGGGAATCAGCCCCAGCATTTT	CASSTRGLGNQPQHF
TRBJ1-2	-	TRBV7-2	-	TGTGCCAGCAGCCATTCATCCATCTATGGCTACACCTTC	CASSHSSIYGYTF
TRBJ1-1	-	TRBV7-2	-	TGTGCCACGAAGTCACGACAGGTATACACTGAAGCTTTCTTT	CATKSRQVYTEAFF
TRBJ1-1	-	TRBV30	-	TGTGCCTGGAGTGCCCAGAGAGGCACTGAAGCTTTCTTT	CAWSAQRGTEAFF
TRBJ2-6	-	TRBV28	-	TGTGCCAGCAGCCGAGTAATCTCTGGGGCCAACGTCCTGACTTTC	CASSRVISGANVLTF
TRBJ2-1	-	TRBV14	once	TGTGCCAGCAGCCAAGGAGGACTCTACAATGAGCAGTTCTTC	CASSQGGLYNEQFF
TRBJ1-2	-	TRBV6-2/TRBV6-3	-	TGTGCCAGCAGTTACGTCCAGGACTATGGCTACACCTTC	CASSYVQDYGYTF
TRBJ2-7	-	TRBV6-5	-	TGTGCCAGCAGTCGCAGCGGAGCCCTCGAGCAGTACTTC	CASSRSGALEQYF
TRBJ2-5	TRBD1	TRBV28	-	TGTGCCAGCAGGACGACAGGGAACAAACAGACCCAGTACTTC	CASRTTGNKQTQYF
TRBJ2-4	TRBD1	TRBV5-1	once	TGCGCCAGCAGCTATATGACAGGGCCCAAAAACATTCAGTACTTC	CASSYMTGPKNIQYF
TRBJ2-4	TRBD2	TRBV3-1/TRBV3-2	-	TGTGCCAGCAGCCAAGGTGCGGGGGGGCCGGGCATTCAGTACTTC	CASSQGAGGPGIQYF
TRBJ1-1	TRBD1	TRBV11-1	-	TGTGCCAGCAGCTTCACAGGGGGCATCGCTGAAGCTTTCTTT	CASSFTGGIAEAFF
TRBJ1-6	TRBD1	TRBV5-6	-	TGTGCCAGCAGTCTAGTCGGGACAGGCCGAAATTCACCCCTCCACTTT	CASSLVGTGRNSPLHF
TRBJ1-5	-	TRBV6-2/TRBV6-3	-	TGTGCCAGCAGTGACTCTCAGGGGTTGAGAGACAATCAGCCCCAGCATTTT	CASSDSQGLRDNQPQHF
TRBJ1-5	TRBD1	TRBV9	-	TGTGCCAGCAGGAGCACCGGGACAGGGCCCAATCAGCCCCAGCATTTT	CASRSTGTGPNQPQHF
TRBJ1-6	TRBD1	TRBV7-2	-	TGTGCCAGCAGCTGGGACAGGGGTTTTGGTTCACCCCTCCACTTT	CASSWDRGFGSPLHF
TRBJ1-2	TRBD1	TRBV7-9	few	TGTGCCAGCAGCTTAGCGGGGACAGGGGATGGCTACACCTTC	CASSLAGTGDGYTF
TRBJ1-4	TRBD1	TRBV9	-	TGTGCCAGCAGCCCAGGGACAGGGTCGAATGAAAAACTGTTTTTT	CASSPGTGSNEKLFF
TRBJ1-1	-	TRBV19	-	TGTGCCAGTAGTATAGAGAGGCAGGGGAGCACTGAAGCTTTCTTT	CASSIERQGSTEAFF
TRBJ1-2	-	TRBV10-2	-	TGCGCCAGCAGTCCAGCCAGGACAGACTCCTTCTATGGCTACACCTTC	CASSPARTDSFYGYTF
TRBJ2-1	-	TRBV6-2/TRBV6-3	-	TGTGCCAGCAGTTTGCTAGCGCGTTCTTACGATGAGCAGTTCTTC	CASSLLARSYDEQFF
TRBJ2-7	-	TRBV27	few	TGTGCCAGCAGTTTAATCGGCAGGCCGCACGAGCAGTACTTC	CASSLIGRPHEQYF
TRBJ1-2	-	TRBV4-2	-	TGTGCCAGCAGCCAAGAGGGAGTCTTCTATGGCTACACCTTC	CASSQEGVFYGYTF
TRBJ2-3	TRBD1	TRBV5-4	-	TGTGCCAGCAGCGGGAGACAGGGGGTCACAGATACGCAGTATTTT	CASSGRQGVTDTQYF
TRBJ2-2	TRBD2	TRBV28	-	TGTGCCAGCACGCCTAGCGGGAGTCTCGGGGAGCTGTTTTTT	CASTPSGSLGELFF
TRBJ2-1	TRBD2	TRBV19	-	TGTGCCAGTAGTAGAAGGACTAGCGGGGGGGCGGCCTACAATGAGCAGTTCTTC	CASSRRTSGGAAYNEQFF
TRBJ1-2	TRBD1	TRBV29-1	-	TGCAGAGACCCCCAGGGGGGCCGAAACTATGGCTACACCTTC	CRDPQGGRNYGYTF
TRBJ2-5	-	TRBV28	-	TGTGCCAGCAGTCCCAGGGGCCTACGCGAGACCCAGTACTTC	CASSPRGLRETQYF
TRBJ2-3	-	TRBV9	-	TGTGCCAGCAGCGGGCGACAACCCCTCACAGATACGCAGTATTTT	CASSGRQPLTDTQYF
TRBJ2-5	-	TRBV20-1	-	TGCAGTGCACACCGAGAGACCCAGTACTTC	CSAHRETQYF
TRBJ2-7	TRBD1	TRBV19	-	TGTGCCAGTAGTATGGGGACAGGGGGGTACGAGCAGTACTTC	CASSMGTGGYEQYF
TRBJ1-2	-	TRBV7-2	-	TGTGCCAGCAGCCCCAATTTTGAGGGGGTATCCTATGGCTACACCTTC	CASSPNFEGVSYGYTF
TRBJ2-5	-	TRBV10-3	-	TGTGCCATCAGTGAGGTCCGGGAGCAGGAGACCCAGTACTTC	CAISEVREQETQYF
TRBJ2-3	TRBD2	TRBV13	-	TGTGCCAGCAGCTTAAGGGGACTAGCGGGTGATACGCAGTATTTT	CASSLRGLAGDTQYF